This TCR beta chain was obtained from a study of blood T cell repertoires in COVID-19. In the authors' workflow: Counts of nucleated cells, estimated from reference gene primer amplification, were obtained. The data were produced by immunoSEQ multiplex PCR, yet TCRdb's version contains in-frame clones alone and is incomplete. That table is the source of V, J and clone size, and D and trimming were worked out from the DNA. The sample lists 85,000 to 95,000 clones, around 90% occurring once. Germline CDR1 reads SGHRS; CDR2 reads YFSETQ. This CDR3 comprises 14 residues. Trimming took 5 bases from V and 6 from J; bases not matched to a gene: 10.

The source of this sequence is a woman aged 45 to 65 in a cohort sampled during active COVID-19. V and J are TRBV5-1 and TRBJ2-7; 8 bases align to TRBD2. Input material: peripheral blood. CDR3: CASSQIAGSLEQYF. DNA of the CDR3: TGCGCCAGCAGTCAGATAGCGGGATCCCTCGAGCAGTACTTC.